This TCR beta chain was identified during a study of control samples from healthy donors and cancer patients. From germline, CDR1 is LGHDT and CDR2 YNNKEL (reference sequence). The CDR3 spans 14 residues. J was trimmed by 4 bases and V by 1 base; bases with no gene match: 1. The repertoire was sequenced with immunoSEQ multiplex PCR; TCRdb's copy has only in-frame clones and lacks some. This sample has 95,000 to 150,000 clones, with around 94% found just once. The sequenced sample consisted of PBMCs. This TCR derives from a man older than 75 with head and neck cancer. The gene calls are TRBV3-1 (or the pseudogene TRBV3-2) and TRBJ1-2; 9 bases fit TRBD1. CDR3 nucleotide sequence: TGTGCCAGCAGCCAAGGGACAGGGGTCTATGGCTACACCTTC. Translation: CASSQGTGVYGYTF.